Listed below are T cell receptor beta chains from one sample, sequenced in a study of blood T cell repertoires in COVID-19. TCRdb keeps only in-frame clones here, not all; method: immunoSEQ multiplex PCR. The sample consists of hundreds of thousands of clones, 65% to 90% of them appearing once. The sequenced material came from peripheral blood. Receptor source: a man in his forties or fifties with active or convalescent COVID-19. Each CDR3 is given with its conserved first and last residue. The D gene is left open where the match is weak. Size tells how often a clone was seen (once, few, many) or the class of an expanded clone, and some rows leave it out.

>TRBJ2-7|TRBV4-2|NA|NA
TGTGCCAGCAGTGCAGGACTCTCCGAGCAGTACTTC
CASSAGLSEQYF
>TRBJ1-1|TRBV2|NA|NA
TGTGCCAGCGGGGGGGGGAACACTGAAGCTTTCTTT
CASGGGNTEAFF
>TRBJ2-3|TRBV30|NA|NA
TGTGCCTGGAGTGTACAAGGGCCCGGCGGGTCGAATACGCAGTATTTT
CAWSVQGPGGSNTQYF
>TRBJ2-2|TRBV5-1|many|NA
TGCGCCAGCAGCCCAAACGGGAGTCCCACCGGGGAGCTGTTTTTT
CASSPNGSPTGELFF
>TRBJ2-7|TRBV28|NA|TRBD1
TGTGCCAGCGGACAGGGCCCCTACGAGCAGTACTTC
CASGQGPYEQYF
>TRBJ1-4|TRBV30|NA|TRBD1
TGTGCCGGGACAGGGGGCTCGGATGATGAAAAACTGTTTTTT
CAGTGGSDDEKLFF
>TRBJ1-4|TRBV6-5|NA|NA
TGTGCCAGCAGTTACCGCAGGGTATCTAATGAAAAACTGTTTTTT
CASSYRRVSNEKLFF
>TRBJ2-3|TRBV24-1|NA|TRBD2
TGTGCCACCAGTGGGGCTAGCGGAGACACAGATACGCAGTATTTT
CATSGASGDTDTQYF
>TRBJ1-5|TRBV28|NA|TRBD1
TGTGCCAGCAGTTTATACAGGGGACCCCAACGAGCTTTCAGCAATCAGCCCCAGCATTTT
CASSLYRGPQRAFSNQPQHF
>TRBJ2-3|TRBV10-3|NA|TRBD2
TGTGCCATCAGGGCCCCGGGGGGGTCCACAGATACGCAGTATTTT
CAIRAPGGSTDTQYF
>TRBJ2-1|TRBV30|NA|TRBD1
TGTGCCTGTGGGACAGGGGGGTTTCAAACCAATGAGCAGTTCTTC
CACGTGGFQTNEQFF
>TRBJ1-2|TRBV7-9|NA|NA
TGTGCCAGCAGCTTAGGAACGGGGGATGGCTACACCTTC
CASSLGTGDGYTF
>TRBJ1-3|TRBV5-1|few|NA
TGCGCCAGCAGCTCTGGAGACGGAAACTCTGGAAACACCATATATTTT
CASSSGDGNSGNTIYF
>TRBJ1-1|TRBV7-9|NA|NA
TGTGCCAGCAGCCCTAAACAGGGTTCATCGGACACTGAAGCTTTCTTT
CASSPKQGSSDTEAFF
>TRBJ2-2|TRBV5-1|NA|NA
TGCGCCAGCAGCTTGGTTCCTAGCTCCTCGAACACCGGGGAGCTGTTTTTT
CASSLVPSSSNTGELFF
>TRBJ1-6|TRBV7-3|NA|NA
TGTGCCAGCAGCGTGGACGGGGGGAGCTCCTATAATTCACCCCTCCACTTT
CASSVDGGSSYNSPLHF
>TRBJ2-3|TRBV28|once|TRBD2
TGTGCCAGCAGTTTCGAGGGGCGGGAGTATACAGATACGCAGTATTTT
CASSFEGREYTDTQYF
>TRBJ2-7|TRBV28|once|TRBD2
TGTGCCAGCAGTCCGGGGACTAGGGCCACCCGGCAGTACTTC
CASSPGTRATRQYF
>TRBJ1-2|TRBV27|few|TRBD1
TGTGCCAGCAGTTTAATACAGGGGGCGAGTGGCTACACCTTC
CASSLIQGASGYTF
>TRBJ1-2|TRBV12-5|NA|TRBD1
TGTGCTAGTGGTTTGCCCAGAGGGACAGGGCTGTTCGGCTACACCTTC
CASGLPRGTGLFGYTF
>TRBJ2-5|TRBV19|NA|TRBD2
TGTGCCAGTAGTATAACCCTAGCGGGAGGCCCTTCCCAAGAGACCCAGTACTTC
CASSITLAGGPSQETQYF
>TRBJ2-5|TRBV12-3/TRBV12-4|once|NA
TGTGCCAGCAGTCAGGCTGGAGAGACCCAGTACTTC
CASSQAGETQYF
>TRBJ2-5|TRBV5-1|NA|TRBD2
TGCGCCAGCAGCCCTCGTGTGGCGGGAGGCCAAGAGACCCAGTACTTC
CASSPRVAGGQETQYF
>TRBJ2-5|TRBV14|NA|TRBD1
TGTGCCAGCAGCCCACGACAGGGGTACGCCCTAGAGACCCAGTACTTC
CASSPRQGYALETQYF
>TRBJ2-7|TRBV2|few|TRBD1
TGTGCCAGCAGTGTTGGGACAGGGGAACACTACGAGCAGTACTTC
CASSVGTGEHYEQYF
>TRBJ2-5|TRBV12-5|once|TRBD2
TGTGCTAGTGCCGGGGGGGGACAAGAGACCCAGTACTTC
CASAGGGQETQYF
>TRBJ2-7|TRBV7-2|NA|NA
TGTGCCAGCAGCCCGAACTCCCAATACGAGCAGTACTTC
CASSPNSQYEQYF
>TRBJ2-1|TRBV14|NA|TRBD2
TGTGCCAGCAGCCAGATGACTAGCGGATACAATGAGCAGTTCTTC
CASSQMTSGYNEQFF
>TRBJ1-1|TRBV6-5|NA|TRBD1
TGTGCCAGCAGTACCGGGACAGTTGGGGGAGCTTTCTTT
CASSTGTVGGAFF
>TRBJ2-7|TRBV7-2|NA|TRBD1
TGTGCCAGCAGCTTAGCGGGACAGGGAACCACCTACGAGCAGTACTTC
CASSLAGQGTTYEQYF
>TRBJ2-7|TRBV18|NA|TRBD2
TGTGCCACCTCGGGACTGCCCGGGGGGTACGAGCAGTACTTC
CATSGLPGGYEQYF
>TRBJ1-2|TRBV7-6|NA|TRBD1
TGTGCCAGCAGCTTAGGACAGGGGGATGGCTACACCTTC
CASSLGQGDGYTF
>TRBJ2-1|TRBV6-1|NA|NA
TGTGCCAGCAGTGATATGGCGGTGACCTACAATGAGCAGTTCTTC
CASSDMAVTYNEQFF
>TRBJ2-2|TRBV7-3|NA|TRBD2
TGTGCCAGCAGCTTAATTGCGGGAGCGAACACCGGGGAGCTGTTTTTT
CASSLIAGANTGELFF
>TRBJ2-5|TRBV28|NA|NA
TGTGCCAGCAGTTTCTTCCGGGAGCAAGAGACCCAGTACTTC
CASSFFREQETQYF
>TRBJ1-6|TRBV3-1/TRBV3-2|NA|TRBD1
TGTGCCAGCAGCCCCGGACAGGGTAATTCACCCCTCCACTTT
CASSPGQGNSPLHF
>TRBJ1-6|TRBV6-1|NA|NA
TGTGCCAGCAGTGAAGGGGCCAGGACGGGATCACCCCTCCACTTT
CASSEGARTGSPLHF
>TRBJ2-2|TRBV6-1|once|NA
TGTGCCAGCAGTCGGGACTCGAACACCGGGGAGCTGTTTTTT
CASSRDSNTGELFF
>TRBJ2-7|TRBV28|NA|NA
TGTGCCAGCAGTTTAGCGGGAAGAAACTACGAGCAGTACTTC
CASSLAGRNYEQYF
>TRBJ2-3|TRBV19|NA|NA
TGTGCCAGTAGTCCCGGCCAGACCCGGAGAGATACGCAGTATTTT
CASSPGQTRRDTQYF
>TRBJ2-3|TRBV9|NA|NA
TGTGCCAGCAGCCCCCGCGCGGGGACTAGCACAGATACGCAGTATTTT
CASSPRAGTSTDTQYF
>TRBJ2-4|TRBV21-1|NA|NA
TGTGCCACTCTACCGGGACTAGCGGGAATTCGTCTCAAAAACATTCAGTACTTC
CATLPGLAGIRLKNIQYF
>TRBJ2-7|TRBV9|NA|TRBD2
TGTGCCAGCAGCGTAGAAGGCGGGAGCGCCTACGAGCAGTACTTC
CASSVEGGSAYEQYF
>TRBJ2-3|TRBV7-3|NA|NA
TGTGCCAGCAGCTTAATTGGGCCAGTCACAGATACGCAGTATTTT
CASSLIGPVTDTQYF
>TRBJ2-7|TRBV5-1|once|NA
TGCGCCAGCAGCCCAGGACCGGGACAACGTCAAGGGACATACGAGCAGTACTTC
CASSPGPGQRQGTYEQYF
>TRBJ2-3|TRBV7-3|NA|NA
TGTGCCAGCAGCTTAGGACGAGGGGGACCGTCAGATACGCAGTATTTT
CASSLGRGGPSDTQYF
>TRBJ1-5|TRBV9|NA|TRBD1
TGTGCCAGCAGCGTCCAGTGCGGACAGGGTAGTCAGCCCCAGCATTTT
CASSVQCGQGSQPQHF
>TRBJ2-2|TRBV18|NA|NA
TGTGCCAGCTCACCACCGCTAGCGAAGAACACCGGGGAGCTGTTTTTT
CASSPPLAKNTGELFF
>TRBJ2-3|TRBV3-1/TRBV3-2|NA|NA
TGTGCCAGCAGCCCCTCCCGGGACTCCCAGCAGTATTTT
CASSPSRDSQQYF
>TRBJ1-4|TRBV16|NA|TRBD1
TGTGCCAGCAGTCGACAGGGATTGAATGAAAAACTGTTTTTT
CASSRQGLNEKLFF
>TRBJ2-4|TRBV2|many|TRBD1
TGTGCCAGCAGTCGGGACAGGGAGGAATCCAAAAACATTCAGTACTTC
CASSRDREESKNIQYF